This TCR beta chain is from a study of shared clonotypes between healthy human individuals. Study at large: Three plates each covered CD4 naive and memory; CD8 naive two, CD8 memory one.

Naive CD8 cells, CD45RO-negative and positively selected for CCR7, excluded terminally differentiated effector memory CD45RA+ cells. Broader study findings: Lower generation probabilities were found for non-shared clonotypes than for those shared by all four donors.

Comments on this clone: Antigen specificity is unknown.

The ends lost 3 bases at V and 0 bases at J; junction bases unmatched: 8. The CDR3 extends over 17 amino acids. Germline loops: CDR1 MNHEY, CDR2 SMNVEV (reference sequence). The run depth of the assay was deep. Original processing methods: Without quality scores, immunoSEQ junctional reads could not be filtered like full-length reads. Some clones are missing from TCRdb's copy, which holds only in-frame ones; the method was immunoSEQ multiplex PCR. V and J calls and clone size come straight from that table; D and trimming were deduced from the DNA. The sample holds more than 2 million clones; approximately 92% are singletons and the top ten take roughly 1.7%.

The source of this sequence is a man between 18 and 35 years old in good health. Some clones in this sample may be carry-over from other donors' samples. The J gene is TRBJ2-7, the V gene TRBV27, with TRBD1 matching 10 bases. The sequenced sample was naive CD8+ T cells from PBMCs. The CDR3 sequence is CASSFSAGTGVSYEQYF. The CDR3 DNA is TGTGCCAGCAGTTTTAGTGCGGGGACAGGGGTCTCCTACGAGCAGTACTTC.